What follows are 9 T cell receptor beta chains derived from one specimen sequenced in a study of T cells expressing NK-cell markers. TCRdb reworked the 5' RACE reads into one entry per CDR3 protein, no DNA. The table lists about 260,000 distinct CDR3 sequences. The material sequenced was blood T cells: a sorted CD56 or NKG2C T cell subset, CD4+ or CD8+ T cells, or bulk PBMC T cells (not recorded which). These receptors were obtained from a man aged 18 to 30 in good health.

The chain joins TRBV3-1 to TRBJ2-2. This CDR3 region has 15 residues. Per germline, CDR1 LGHDT and CDR2 YNNKEL (reference sequence). The CDR3: CASSHSTKNTGELFF.

V is TRBV27 and J is TRBJ2-7; the TCRdb call, TRBD1, lacks DNA for checking. Germline CDR1 MNHEY, CDR2 SMNVEV (reference sequence). This CDR3 comprises 15 residues. CDR3 amino acids: CASSPPGTKLGEQYF.

The chain combines TRBV6-1 with TRBJ2-1; TCRdb selects TRBD1, and the lack of DNA leaves this call unchecked. This CDR3 has 14 amino acids. Germline V gene data show CDR1 as MNHNS and CDR2 as SASEGT. Here the CDR3 reads CASSHPDRVNEQFF.

CDR3 region: CASSLAGGHGYTF. This sequence joins TRBV5-1 and TRBJ1-2. The germline V gene has CDR1 SGHRS and CDR2 YFSETQ. The CDR3 has 13 amino acids.

The V and J genes are TRBV5-4 and TRBJ2-5; TCRdb designates TRBD2, a call that cannot be tested without DNA. Looked up from germline, CDR1 is SGHNT and CDR2 is YYREEE (reference sequence). The CDR3 covers 15 residues. The CDR3 region is CASSLLAGGKETQYF.

CDR3 residues: CASSSQSRTDTQYF. The genes are TRBV7-3 and TRBJ2-3; without DNA, the TCRdb call of TRBD1 cannot be checked. The CDR3 runs to 14 residues. Germline V gene sequence: CDR1 SGHTA, CDR2 FQGTGA.

V usage is TRBV10-2 and J usage is TRBJ2-3; TCRdb selects TRBD1, and the lack of DNA leaves this call unchecked. This CDR3 comprises 14 residues. Germline lookup yields CDR1 WSHSY and CDR2 SAAADI. CDR3 residues: CASRRDRVTDTQYF.

The genes are TRBV12-3 or TRBV12-4 and TRBJ2-3; TCRdb outputs TRBD1, but without DNA this stays unchecked. This CDR3 spans 13 amino acids. The CDR3 sequence: CASTRRLTDTQYF.

The chain recombines TRBV5-5 with TRBJ2-1; the TRBD1 assignment by TCRdb is unverifiable without DNA. CDR1 and CDR2 from the germline V gene are SGHKS and YYEKEE (reference sequence). There are 18 residues in the CDR3. This CDR3 is CASSLYLQGAIADNEQFF.